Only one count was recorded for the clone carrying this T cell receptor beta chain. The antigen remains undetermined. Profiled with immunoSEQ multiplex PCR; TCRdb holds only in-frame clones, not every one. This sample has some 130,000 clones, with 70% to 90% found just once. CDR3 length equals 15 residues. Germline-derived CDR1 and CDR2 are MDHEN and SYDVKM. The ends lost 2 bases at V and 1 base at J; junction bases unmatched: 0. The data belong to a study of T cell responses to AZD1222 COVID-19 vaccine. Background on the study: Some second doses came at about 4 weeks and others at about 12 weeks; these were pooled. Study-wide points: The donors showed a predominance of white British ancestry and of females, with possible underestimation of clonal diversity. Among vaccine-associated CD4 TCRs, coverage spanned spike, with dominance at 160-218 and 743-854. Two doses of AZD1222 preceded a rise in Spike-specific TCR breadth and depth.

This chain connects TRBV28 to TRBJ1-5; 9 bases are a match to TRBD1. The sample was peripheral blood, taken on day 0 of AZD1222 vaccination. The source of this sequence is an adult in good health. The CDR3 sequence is CASSLGQGSNQPQHF. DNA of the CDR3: TGTGCCAGCAGTTTAGGACAGGGGAGCAATCAGCCCCAGCATTTT.